Listed below are T cell receptor beta chains from one sample, sequenced in a study of PD-1 blockade in mismatch repair-deficient tumors. Sequencing used immunoSEQ multiplex PCR; TCRdb keeps in-frame clones, though not all of them. The table includes 60,000 to 75,000 clones, approximately 90% detected once. The specimen comprised peripheral blood, sampled 52 weeks after starting pembrolizumab. All receptors come from an adult with mismatch repair-deficient cancer. The CDR3 runs from the conserved cysteine through the conserved F or W. D genes are given only for firm matches. A clone size is listed for some rows: how often the clone was seen (once, few, many), or a class if it is expanded.

TRBD2,TRBV7-2,NA,TRBJ2-1,CASSLLAGGPHEQFF,TGTGCCAGCAGCTTACTAGCGGGAGGGCCCCATGAGCAGTTCTTC
NA,TRBV19,NA,TRBJ2-7,CASSPLQGPKEAEQYF,TGTGCCAGTAGTCCTCTCCAGGGACCTAAGGAGGCCGAGCAGTACTTC
TRBD2,TRBV19,NA,TRBJ2-3,CASSMTSGTVQYF,TGTGCCAGTAGCATGACTAGCGGGACGGTGCAGTATTTT
NA,TRBV28,NA,TRBJ2-3,CASSFKGVTQYF,TGTGCCAGCAGTTTTAAGGGTGTTACGCAGTATTTT
TRBD2,TRBV4-3,NA,TRBJ2-2,CASSQAVGLATGELFF,TGCGCCAGCAGCCAAGCGGTCGGACTAGCGACCGGGGAGCTGTTTTTT
NA,TRBV5-1,NA,TRBJ2-3,CASSFGDTDTQYF,TGCGCCAGCAGCTTTGGGGACACAGATACGCAGTATTTT
NA,TRBV2,once,TRBJ2-1,CASSEVYEQFF,TGTGCCAGCAGTGAAGTTTATGAGCAGTTCTTC
NA,TRBV7-2,NA,TRBJ1-2,CASRDIYTGGYGYTF,TGTGCCAGCAGGGATATCTACACGGGCGGCTATGGCTACACCTTC
TRBD2,TRBV6-1,NA,TRBJ2-7,CASSEGFWLAGVNEQYF,TGTGCCAGCAGTGAAGGGTTTTGGCTAGCGGGAGTCAATGAGCAGTACTTC
TRBD2,TRBV4-3,NA,TRBJ2-7,CASSQDAGGSYEQYF,TGCGCCAGCAGCCAAGATGCGGGAGGTTCCTACGAGCAGTACTTC
TRBD1,TRBV19,few,TRBJ1-5,CASSTTGGGQPQHF,TGTGCCAGTAGCACGACAGGGGGCGGCCAGCCCCAGCATTTT
NA,TRBV10-3,NA,TRBJ1-1,CAIEADYTGAEAFF,TGTGCCATCGAGGCTGACTATACTGGCGCTGAAGCTTTCTTT